This TCR beta chain originates from a study of blood T cell repertoires in COVID-19. Across the whole study: Researchers got acute and convalescent COVID-19 samples from the United States, Italy and Spain. Sources were T cells, B-cell-depleted T cells, or PBMCs; the material itself was cDNA or gDNA.

Up to 2 weeks before entering the study, exposed participants had met a COVID-19 case. Source study methods: Nucleated cell counts were estimated from reference gene primer amplification. The repertoire was sequenced with immunoSEQ multiplex PCR; TCRdb's copy has only in-frame clones and lacks some. That table supplies the V and J calls and clone size; D and trimming were determined from the DNA. Of some 190,000 clones listed, approximately 80% are singletons. The CDR3 spans 14 residues. V was clipped by 4 bases and J by 8 bases, with 12 bases between them. The V gene's germline CDR1 is WNHNN and CDR2 SYGVQD (reference sequence).

This chain joins TRBV10-1 and TRBJ1-6; D gene unclear. The sample consisted of PBMCs or T cells enriched from blood (not recorded which). This receptor was identified in a man aged 60 to 75 who had been exposed to COVID-19. The CDR3 coding sequence is TGCGCCAGCAGTGTATCCGGGTTTGATTCACCCCTCCACTTT. Translating gives CASSVSGFDSPLHF.